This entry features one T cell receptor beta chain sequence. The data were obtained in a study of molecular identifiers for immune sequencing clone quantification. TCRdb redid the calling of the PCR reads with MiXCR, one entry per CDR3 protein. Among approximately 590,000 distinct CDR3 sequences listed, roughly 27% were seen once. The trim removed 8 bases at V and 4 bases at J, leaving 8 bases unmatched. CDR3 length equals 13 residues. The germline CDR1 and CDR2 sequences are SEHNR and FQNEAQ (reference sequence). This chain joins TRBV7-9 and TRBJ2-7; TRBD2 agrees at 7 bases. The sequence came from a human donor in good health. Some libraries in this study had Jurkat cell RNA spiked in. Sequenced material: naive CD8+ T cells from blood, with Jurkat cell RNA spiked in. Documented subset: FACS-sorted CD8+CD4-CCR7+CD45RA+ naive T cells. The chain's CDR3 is CASASGGKYEQYF. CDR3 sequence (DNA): TGTGCCAGCGCGTCCGGGGGGAAGTACGAGCAGTACTTC.